These T cell receptor beta chains were read from a single sample in a study of early T cells in non-severe SARS-CoV-2 infection. TCRdb re-derived calls from the 5' RACE reads in MiXCR, one entry per CDR3 protein. The table lists 30,000 to 40,000 distinct CDR3 sequences, 5.7% of them singletons, with 5.3% in the top ten. The sequenced sample was whole blood. These receptors originate from an adult who was a healthcare worker with PCR-confirmed SARS-CoV-2 infection or an uninfected control (not recorded which). CDR3s include the opening cysteine and the closing phenylalanine or tryptophan. D genes are given only for firm matches. Where a row states a size, it is once, few, many or the class of an expanded clone; other rows omit it.

TRBV27	TRBD2	TRBJ2-1	many	CASSLDLAGGPGNEQFF	TGTGCCAGCAGTTTAGATCTAGCGGGAGGGCCGGGAAATGAGCAGTTCTTC
TRBV10-1	-	TRBJ2-7	many	CASSESGLYEQYF	TGCGCCAGCAGTGAGTCGGGCCTCTACGAGCAGTACTTC
TRBV3-1	-	TRBJ2-3	-	CASSHGGRIIPDTQYF	TGTGCCAGCAGCCACGGGGGGCGGATCATTCCGGATACGCAGTATTTT
TRBV29-1	-	TRBJ1-1	many	CSVGQGNTEAFF	TGCAGCGTTGGACAAGGGAACACTGAAGCTTTCTTT
TRBV7-6	-	TRBJ2-3	many	CASSSQGGDTQYF	TGTGCCAGCAGCTCCCAGGGGGGAGATACGCAGTATTTT
TRBV11-2	-	TRBJ2-2	medium-sized	CASSQNVGDTGELFF	TGTGCCAGCAGCCAAAACGTTGGGGACACCGGGGAGCTGTTTTTT
TRBV7-7	TRBD1	TRBJ1-4	many	CASREQGRSEKLFF	TGTGCTAGCAGAGAACAGGGGCGGAGTGAAAAACTGTTTTTT
TRBV5-4	TRBD1	TRBJ1-2	many	CASSFTGEYGYTF	TGTGCCAGCAGCTTCACAGGGGAATATGGCTACACCTTC
TRBV7-2	TRBD2	TRBJ2-3	many	CASSFSGISTDTQYF	TGTGCCAGCAGCTTTAGCGGGATAAGCACAGATACGCAGTATTTT
TRBV6-5	-	TRBJ2-2	-	CASSRPSRAGELFF	TGTGCCAGCAGTCGCCCTTCACGAGCGGGGGAGCTGTTTTTT
TRBV6-6	TRBD2	TRBJ2-1	-	CASSYSAGLVYNEQFF	TGTGCCAGCAGTTACTCAGCGGGACTAGTCTACAATGAGCAGTTCTTC
TRBV20-1	TRBD2	TRBJ2-1	many	CSAALRLAGGRPNEQFF	TGCAGTGCCGCACTCCGACTAGCGGGAGGACGCCCCAATGAGCAGTTCTTC
TRBV10-3	-	TRBJ1-1	many	CATQRDPKGSVTFTEAFF	TGTGCTACACAACGAGACCCGAAAGGTTCAGTTACTTTCACTGAAGCTTTCTTT
TRBV29-1	TRBD2	TRBJ2-3	-	CSVDLAGAADTQYF	TGCAGCGTTGACCTAGCGGGAGCGGCAGATACGCAGTATTTT
TRBV21-1	-	TRBJ1-1	-	CASSKAIQPTTGGTEAFF	TGTGCCAGCAGCAAAGCCATCCAACCAACCACAGGGGGAACTGAAGCTTTCTTT
TRBV5-1	TRBD1	TRBJ2-1	many	CASSSTGGDYNEQFF	TGCGCCAGCAGCTCGACAGGGGGGGACTACAATGAGCAGTTCTTC
TRBV7-7	-	TRBJ2-1	many	CASSVTLLNYNEQFF	TGTGCCAGCAGCGTCACCTTGCTCAACTACAATGAGCAGTTCTTC
TRBV11-1	TRBD2	TRBJ2-7	many	CASSNRAPSGKYEQYF	TGTGCCAGCAGCAATAGAGCGCCTAGCGGGAAATACGAGCAGTACTTC
TRBV18	-	TRBJ2-1	many	CASSPTAAHEQFF	TGTGCCAGCTCACCGACCGCCGCTCATGAGCAGTTCTTC
TRBV18	-	TRBJ1-5	few	CASSPTQTVNQPQHF	TGTGCCAGCTCCCCCACTCAGACGGTCAATCAGCCCCAGCATTTT
TRBV20-1	-	TRBJ2-7	many	CSARGSPLEQYF	TGCAGTGCTAGAGGATCGCCCCTCGAGCAGTACTTC
TRBV7-6	-	TRBJ2-1	many	CASSLRGGGKYNEQFF	TGTGCCAGCAGCTTAAGGGGAGGAGGAAAATACAATGAGCAGTTCTTC
TRBV3-1	TRBD2	TRBJ2-3	few	CASSPWTSGRGTDTQYF	TGTGCCAGCAGCCCGTGGACTAGCGGGAGGGGGACAGATACGCAGTATTTT